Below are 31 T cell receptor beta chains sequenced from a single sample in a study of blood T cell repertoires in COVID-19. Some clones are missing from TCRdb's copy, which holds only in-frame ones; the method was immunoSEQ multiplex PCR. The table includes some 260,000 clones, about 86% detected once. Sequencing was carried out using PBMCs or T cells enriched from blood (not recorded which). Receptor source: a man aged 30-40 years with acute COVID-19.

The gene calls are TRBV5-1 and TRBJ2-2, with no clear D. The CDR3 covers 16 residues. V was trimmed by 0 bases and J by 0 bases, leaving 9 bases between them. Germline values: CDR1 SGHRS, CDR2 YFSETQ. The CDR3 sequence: CASSLGWPANTGELFF. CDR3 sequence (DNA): TGCGCCAGCAGCTTGGGGTGGCCCGCGAACACCGGGGAGCTGTTTTTT.

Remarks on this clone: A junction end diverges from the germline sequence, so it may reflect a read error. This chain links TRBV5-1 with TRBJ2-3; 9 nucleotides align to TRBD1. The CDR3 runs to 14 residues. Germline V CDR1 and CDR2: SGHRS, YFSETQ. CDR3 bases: TGTGCCAGCAGCTTGGACAGGGGTATAGATACGCAGTATTTT. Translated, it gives CASSLDRGIDTQYF.

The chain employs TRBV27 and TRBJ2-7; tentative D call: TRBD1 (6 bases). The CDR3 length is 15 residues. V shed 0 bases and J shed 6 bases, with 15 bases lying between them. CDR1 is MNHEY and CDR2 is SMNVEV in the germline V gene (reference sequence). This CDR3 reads CASSLSGRGAIEQYV. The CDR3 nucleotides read TGTGCCAGCAGTTTATCGGGCAGGGGAGCGATCGAGCAGTACGTC.

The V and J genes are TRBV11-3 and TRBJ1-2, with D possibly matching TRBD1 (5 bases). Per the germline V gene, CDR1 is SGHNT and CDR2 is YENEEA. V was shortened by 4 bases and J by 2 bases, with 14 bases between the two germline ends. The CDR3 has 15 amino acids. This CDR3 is CASSSQTVSNYGYTF. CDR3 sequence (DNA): TGTGCCAGCAGCTCGCAGACAGTCTCAAACTATGGCTACACCTTC.

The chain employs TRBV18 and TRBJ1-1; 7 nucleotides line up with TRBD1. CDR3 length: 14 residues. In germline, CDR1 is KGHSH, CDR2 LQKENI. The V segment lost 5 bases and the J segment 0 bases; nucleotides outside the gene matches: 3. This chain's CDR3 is CASSTTGMNTEAFF. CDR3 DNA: TGTGCCAGCTCAACGACAGGGATGAACACTGAAGCTTTCTTT.

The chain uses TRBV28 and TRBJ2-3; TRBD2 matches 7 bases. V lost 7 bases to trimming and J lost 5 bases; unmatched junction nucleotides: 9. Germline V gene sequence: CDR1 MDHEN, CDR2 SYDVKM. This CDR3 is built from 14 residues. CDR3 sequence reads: CASTPLGGGDTQYF. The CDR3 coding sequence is TGTGCCAGCACCCCCCTGGGGGGGGGAGATACGCAGTATTTT.

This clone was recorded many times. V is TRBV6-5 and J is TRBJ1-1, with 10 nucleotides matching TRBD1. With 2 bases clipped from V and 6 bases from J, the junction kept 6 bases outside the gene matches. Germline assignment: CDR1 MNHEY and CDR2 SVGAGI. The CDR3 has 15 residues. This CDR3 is CASSYRQGARSEAFF. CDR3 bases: TGTGCCAGCAGTTACAGACAGGGGGCGAGATCTGAAGCTTTCTTT.

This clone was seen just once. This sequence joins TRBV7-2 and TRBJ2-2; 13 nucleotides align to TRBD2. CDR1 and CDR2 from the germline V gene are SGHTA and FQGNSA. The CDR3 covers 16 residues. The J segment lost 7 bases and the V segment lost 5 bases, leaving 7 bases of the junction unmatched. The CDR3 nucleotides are TGTGCCAGCAGCCAAACTAGCGGGAGGGCCGGCGGGGAGCTGTTTTTT. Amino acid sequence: CASSQTSGRAGGELFF.

The CDR3 DNA reads as TGCGCCAGCAGCTCACCAGACAGTCCCCAAAGGAATGAGCAGTTCTTC. It codes for CASSSPDSPQRNEQFF. The V gene is TRBV5-1, the J gene TRBJ2-1, with D tentatively TRBD1 (5 bases). The ends were cut back, 3 bases at V and 7 bases at J, with 20 bases in the middle. The germline CDR1 and CDR2 sequences are SGHRS and YFSETQ. The length of the CDR3 is 16 residues.

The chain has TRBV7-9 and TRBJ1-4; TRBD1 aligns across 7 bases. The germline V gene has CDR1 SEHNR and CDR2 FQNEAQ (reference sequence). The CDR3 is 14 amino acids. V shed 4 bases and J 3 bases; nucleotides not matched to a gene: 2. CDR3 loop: CASSSTGANEKLFF. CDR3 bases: TGTGCCAGCAGCTCCACAGGGGCTAATGAAAAACTGTTTTTT.

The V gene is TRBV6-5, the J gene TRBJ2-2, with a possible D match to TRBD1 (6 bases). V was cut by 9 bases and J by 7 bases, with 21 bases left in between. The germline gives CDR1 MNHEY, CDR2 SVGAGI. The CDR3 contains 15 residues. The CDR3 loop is CASDWGQGRDGELFF. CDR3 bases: TGTGCCAGTGATTGGGGGCAGGGCCGTGACGGGGAGCTGTTTTTT.

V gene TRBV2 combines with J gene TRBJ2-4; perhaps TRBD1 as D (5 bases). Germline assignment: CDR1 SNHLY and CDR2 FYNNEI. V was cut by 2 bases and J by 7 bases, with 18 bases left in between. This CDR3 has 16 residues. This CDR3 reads CASSEWTPIRVNIQYF. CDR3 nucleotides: TGTGCCAGCAGTGAATGGACACCTATACGAGTGAACATTCAGTACTTC.

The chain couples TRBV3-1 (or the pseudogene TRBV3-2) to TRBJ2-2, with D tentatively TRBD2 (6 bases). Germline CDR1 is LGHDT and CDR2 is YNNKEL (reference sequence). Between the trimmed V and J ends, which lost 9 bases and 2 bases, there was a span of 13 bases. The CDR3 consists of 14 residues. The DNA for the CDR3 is TGTGCCAGGGGAGGCCCAGAAAACACCGGGGAGCTGTTTTTT. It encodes CARGGPENTGELFF.

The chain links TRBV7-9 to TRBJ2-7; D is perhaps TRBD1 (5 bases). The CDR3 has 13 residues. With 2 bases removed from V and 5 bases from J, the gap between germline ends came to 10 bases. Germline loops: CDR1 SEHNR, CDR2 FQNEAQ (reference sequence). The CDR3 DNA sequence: TGTGCCAGCAGCTTAAGGGGAATCGACGAGCAGTACGTC. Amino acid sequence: CASSLRGIDEQYV.

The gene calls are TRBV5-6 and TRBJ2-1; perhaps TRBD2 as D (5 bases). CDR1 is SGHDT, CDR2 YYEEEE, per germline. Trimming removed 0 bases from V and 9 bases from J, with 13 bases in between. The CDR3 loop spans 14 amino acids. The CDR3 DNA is TGTGCCAGCAGCTTGGGGGCGCGGGTGGGTGAGCAGTTCTTC. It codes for CASSLGARVGEQFF.

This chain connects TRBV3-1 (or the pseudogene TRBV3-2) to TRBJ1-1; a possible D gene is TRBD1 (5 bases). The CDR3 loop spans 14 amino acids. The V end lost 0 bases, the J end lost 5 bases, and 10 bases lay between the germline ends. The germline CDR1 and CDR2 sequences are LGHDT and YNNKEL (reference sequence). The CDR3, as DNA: TGTGCCAGCAGCCAAGAGCAGGGTGTAACTGAAGCTTTCTTT. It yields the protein CASSQEQGVTEAFF.

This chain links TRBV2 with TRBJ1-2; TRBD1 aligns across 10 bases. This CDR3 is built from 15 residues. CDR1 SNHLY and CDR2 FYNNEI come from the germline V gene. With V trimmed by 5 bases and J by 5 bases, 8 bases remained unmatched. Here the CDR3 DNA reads TGTGCCAGCAGTCCCACGACAGGGGGCGTTTATGGCTACACCTTC. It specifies CASSPTTGGVYGYTF.

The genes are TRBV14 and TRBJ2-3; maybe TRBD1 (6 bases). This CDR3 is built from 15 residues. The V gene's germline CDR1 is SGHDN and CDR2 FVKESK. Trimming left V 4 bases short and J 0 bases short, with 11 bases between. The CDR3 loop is CASSPSDSSTDTQYF. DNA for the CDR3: TGTGCCAGCAGCCCATCGGACAGTAGCACAGATACGCAGTATTTT.

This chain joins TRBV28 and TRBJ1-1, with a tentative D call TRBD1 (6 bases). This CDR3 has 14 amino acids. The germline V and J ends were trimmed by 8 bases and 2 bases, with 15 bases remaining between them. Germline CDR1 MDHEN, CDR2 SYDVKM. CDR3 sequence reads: CASLMGALNTEAFF. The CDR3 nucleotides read TGTGCCAGCTTGATGGGGGCCCTCAACACTGAAGCTTTCTTT.

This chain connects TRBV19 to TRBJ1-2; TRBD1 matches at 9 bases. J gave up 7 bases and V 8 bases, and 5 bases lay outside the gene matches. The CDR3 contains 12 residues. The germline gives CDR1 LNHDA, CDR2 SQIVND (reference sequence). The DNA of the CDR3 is TGTGCCAGTGGGGACAGGGATAGTGGCTACACCTTC. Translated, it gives CASGDRDSGYTF.

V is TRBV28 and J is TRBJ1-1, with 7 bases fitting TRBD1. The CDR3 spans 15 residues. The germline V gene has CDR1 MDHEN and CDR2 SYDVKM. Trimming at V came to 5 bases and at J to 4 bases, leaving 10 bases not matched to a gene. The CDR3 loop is CASSATGVGSTEAFF. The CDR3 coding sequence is TGTGCCAGCAGTGCCACAGGGGTTGGGAGCACTGAAGCTTTCTTT.

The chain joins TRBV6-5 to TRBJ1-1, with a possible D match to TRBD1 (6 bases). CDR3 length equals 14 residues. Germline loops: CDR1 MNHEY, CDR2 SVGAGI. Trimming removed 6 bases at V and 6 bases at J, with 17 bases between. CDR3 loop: CASREDGDTAEAFF. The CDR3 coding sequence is TGTGCCAGCAGGGAGGACGGGGACACGGCTGAAGCTTTCTTT.

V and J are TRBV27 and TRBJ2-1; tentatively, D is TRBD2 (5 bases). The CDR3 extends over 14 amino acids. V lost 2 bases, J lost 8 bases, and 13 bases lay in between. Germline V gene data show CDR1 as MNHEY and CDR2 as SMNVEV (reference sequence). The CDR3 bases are TGTGCCAGCAGTTTAGGGCTAGCCGAGGATGAGCAGTTCTTC. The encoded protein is CASSLGLAEDEQFF.

This CDR3 reads CASNLLAGEKREQYV. CDR3 coding DNA: TGTGCCAGTAATCTCCTAGCGGGAGAAAAACGCGAGCAGTACGTC. This sequence joins TRBV19 and TRBJ2-7; TRBD2 matches 10 bases. Germline-derived CDR1 and CDR2 are LNHDA and SQIVND (reference sequence). V was clipped by 7 bases and J by 6 bases; unmatched bases: 12. The CDR3 sequence is 15 residues long.

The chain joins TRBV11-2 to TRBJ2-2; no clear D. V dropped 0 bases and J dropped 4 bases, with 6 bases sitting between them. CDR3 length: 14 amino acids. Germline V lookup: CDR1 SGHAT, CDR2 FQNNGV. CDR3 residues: CASSLDLPTGELFF. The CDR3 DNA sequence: TGTGCCAGCAGCTTAGATCTACCCACCGGGGAGCTGTTTTTT.

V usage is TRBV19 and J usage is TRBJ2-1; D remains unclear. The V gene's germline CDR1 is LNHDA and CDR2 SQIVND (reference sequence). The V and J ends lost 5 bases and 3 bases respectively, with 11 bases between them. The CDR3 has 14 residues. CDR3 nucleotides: TGTGCCAGTAGTCCTCTCACAGACTACAATGAGCAGTTCTTC. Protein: CASSPLTDYNEQFF.

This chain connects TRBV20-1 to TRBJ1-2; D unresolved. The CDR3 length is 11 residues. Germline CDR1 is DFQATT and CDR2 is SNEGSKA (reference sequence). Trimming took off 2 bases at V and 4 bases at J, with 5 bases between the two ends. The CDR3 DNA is TGCAGTGCTAGACTGAGCTATGGCTACACCTTC. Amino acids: CSARLSYGYTF.

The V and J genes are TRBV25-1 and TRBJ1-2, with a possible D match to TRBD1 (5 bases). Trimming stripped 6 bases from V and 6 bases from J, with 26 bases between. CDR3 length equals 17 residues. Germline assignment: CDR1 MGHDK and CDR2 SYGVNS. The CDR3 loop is CASRAPGQAPGGDGYTF. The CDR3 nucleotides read TGTGCCAGCAGAGCCCCCGGGCAGGCCCCAGGAGGGGATGGCTACACCTTC.

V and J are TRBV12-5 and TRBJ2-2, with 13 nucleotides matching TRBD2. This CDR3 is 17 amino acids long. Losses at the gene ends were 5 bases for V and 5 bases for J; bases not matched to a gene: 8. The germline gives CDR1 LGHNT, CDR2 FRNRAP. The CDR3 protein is CASGGGLAGLRTGELFF. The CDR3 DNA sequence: TGTGCTAGTGGTGGGGGACTAGCGGGACTCCGGACCGGGGAGCTGTTTTTT.

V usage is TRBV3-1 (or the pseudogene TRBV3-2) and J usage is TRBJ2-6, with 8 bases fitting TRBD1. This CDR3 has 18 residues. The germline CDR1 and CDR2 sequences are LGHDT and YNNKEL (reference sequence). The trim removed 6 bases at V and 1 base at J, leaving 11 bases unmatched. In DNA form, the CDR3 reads TGTGCCAGCAGTCCTGCCACAGGGGGAGGATCTGGGGCCAACGTCCTGACTTTC. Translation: CASSPATGGGSGANVLTF.

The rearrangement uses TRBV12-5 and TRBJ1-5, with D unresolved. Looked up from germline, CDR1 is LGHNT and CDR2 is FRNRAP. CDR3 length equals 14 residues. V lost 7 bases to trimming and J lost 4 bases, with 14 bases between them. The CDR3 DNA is TGTGCTAGTGCCGCAGGACTGCCAAATCAGCCCCAGCATTTT. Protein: CASAAGLPNQPQHF. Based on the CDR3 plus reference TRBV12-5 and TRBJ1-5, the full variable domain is DARVTQTPRHKVTEMGQEVTMRCQPILGHNTVFWYRQTMMQGLELLAYFRNRAPLDDSGMPKDRFSAEMPDATLATLKIQPSEPRDSAVYFCASAAGLPNQPQHFGDGTRLSIL.